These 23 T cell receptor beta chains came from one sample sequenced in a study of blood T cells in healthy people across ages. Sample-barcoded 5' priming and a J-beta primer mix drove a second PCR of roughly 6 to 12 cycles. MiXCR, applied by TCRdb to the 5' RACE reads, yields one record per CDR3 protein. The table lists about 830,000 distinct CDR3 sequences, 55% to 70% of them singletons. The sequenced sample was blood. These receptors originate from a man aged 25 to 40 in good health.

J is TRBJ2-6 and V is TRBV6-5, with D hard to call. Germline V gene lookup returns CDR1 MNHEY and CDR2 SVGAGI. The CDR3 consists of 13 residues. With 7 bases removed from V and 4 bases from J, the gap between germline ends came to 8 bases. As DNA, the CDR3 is TGTGCCAGCACAGACATAGGGGCCAACGTCCTGACTTTC. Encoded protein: CASTDIGANVLTF.

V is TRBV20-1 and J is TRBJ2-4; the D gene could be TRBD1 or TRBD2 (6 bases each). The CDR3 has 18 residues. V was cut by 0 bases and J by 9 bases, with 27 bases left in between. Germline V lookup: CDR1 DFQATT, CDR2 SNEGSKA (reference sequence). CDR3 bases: TGCAGTGCTAGAGATCGGAAGGGGGTGGAGGGCCCGATAAGCATTCAGTACTTC. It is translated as CSARDRKGVEGPISIQYF.

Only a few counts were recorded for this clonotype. The CDR3 is CARGPLCTDTQYF. The CDR3 nucleotides read TGTGCCAGGGGCCCCCTGTGCACAGATACGCAGTATTTT. The rearrangement uses TRBV7-2 and TRBJ2-3; D is unclear. V was shortened by 9 bases and J by 1 base, with 11 bases between the two germline ends. The CDR3 runs 13 residues. Germline-derived CDR1 and CDR2 are SGHTA and FQGNSA.

CDR3 in amino acids: CASSLALRSEADTQYF. The DNA of the CDR3 is TGTGCCAGCAGCTTAGCGCTCCGCTCCGAGGCAGATACGCAGTATTTT. This chain links TRBV7-9 with TRBJ2-3, with no clear D. Germline CDR1 reads SEHNR; CDR2 reads FQNEAQ (reference sequence). The CDR3 consists of 16 residues. The ends were cut back, 0 bases at V and 4 bases at J, with 14 bases in the middle.

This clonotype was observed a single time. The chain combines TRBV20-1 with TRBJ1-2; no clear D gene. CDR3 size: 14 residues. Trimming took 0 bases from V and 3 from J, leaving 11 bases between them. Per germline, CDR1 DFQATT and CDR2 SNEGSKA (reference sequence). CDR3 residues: CSARDERSDYGYTF. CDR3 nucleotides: TGCAGTGCTAGAGATGAACGTTCGGACTATGGCTACACCTTC.

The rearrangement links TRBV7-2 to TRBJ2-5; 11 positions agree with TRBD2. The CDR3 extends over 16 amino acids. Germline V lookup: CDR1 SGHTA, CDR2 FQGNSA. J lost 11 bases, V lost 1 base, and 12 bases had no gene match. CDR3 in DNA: TGTGCCAGCAGCTTAGGGGGGACTAGCGGACACAATGAGCAGTACTTC. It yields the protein CASSLGGTSGHNEQYF.

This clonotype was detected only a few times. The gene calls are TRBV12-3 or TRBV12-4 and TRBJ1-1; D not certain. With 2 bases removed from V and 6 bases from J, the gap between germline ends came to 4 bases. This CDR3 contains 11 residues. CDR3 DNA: TGTGCCAGCAGTTTACTTGCTGAAGCTTTCTTT. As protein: CASSLLAEAFF.

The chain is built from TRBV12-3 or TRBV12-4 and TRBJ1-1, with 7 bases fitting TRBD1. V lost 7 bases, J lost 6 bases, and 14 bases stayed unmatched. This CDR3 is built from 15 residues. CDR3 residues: CASIPLGGLGSEAFF. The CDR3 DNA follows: TGTGCCAGCATCCCCCTAGGGGGCTTGGGTTCTGAAGCTTTCTTT.

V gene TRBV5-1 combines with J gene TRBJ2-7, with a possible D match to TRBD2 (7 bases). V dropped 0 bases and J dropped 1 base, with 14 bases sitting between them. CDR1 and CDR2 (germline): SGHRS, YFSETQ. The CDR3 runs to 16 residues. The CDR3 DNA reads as TGCGCCAGCAGCTTGGGGAGTGGGGGGGCATCCTACGAGCAGTACTTC. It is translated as CASSLGSGGASYEQYF.

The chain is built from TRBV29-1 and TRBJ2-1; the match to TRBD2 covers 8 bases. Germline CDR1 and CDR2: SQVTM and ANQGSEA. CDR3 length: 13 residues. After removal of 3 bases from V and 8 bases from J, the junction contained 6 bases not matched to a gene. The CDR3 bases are TGCAGCGTTGATGTGGCGGGAGGCTATGAGCAGTTCTTC. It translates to CSVDVAGGYEQFF.

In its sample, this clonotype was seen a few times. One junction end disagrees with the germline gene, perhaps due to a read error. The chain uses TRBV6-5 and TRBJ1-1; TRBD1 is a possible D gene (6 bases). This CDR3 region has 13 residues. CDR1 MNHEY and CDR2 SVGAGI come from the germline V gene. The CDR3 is CASRYSGAPEAFF. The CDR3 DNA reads TGTGCCAGCAGGTACTCAGGGGCGCCAGAGGCTTTCTTT.

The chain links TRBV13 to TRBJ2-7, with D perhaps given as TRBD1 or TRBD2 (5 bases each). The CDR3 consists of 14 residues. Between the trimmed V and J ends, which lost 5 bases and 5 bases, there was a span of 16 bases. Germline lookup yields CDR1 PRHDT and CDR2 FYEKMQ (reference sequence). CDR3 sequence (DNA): TGTGCCAGCAGCCCGCGGGTCAAGGGGAACGAGCAGTACTTC. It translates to CASSPRVKGNEQYF. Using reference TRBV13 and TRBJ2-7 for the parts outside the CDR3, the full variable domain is AAGVIQSPRHLIKEKRETATLKCYPIPRHDTVYWYQQGPGQDPQFLISFYEKMQSDKGSIPDRFSAQQFSDYHSELNMSSLELGDSALYFCASSPRVKGNEQYFGPGTRLTVT.

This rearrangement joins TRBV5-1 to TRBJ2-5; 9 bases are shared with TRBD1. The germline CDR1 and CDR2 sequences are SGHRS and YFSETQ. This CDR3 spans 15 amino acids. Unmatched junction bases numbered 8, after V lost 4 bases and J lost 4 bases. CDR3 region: CASSPGQGDSETQYF. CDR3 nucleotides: TGCGCCAGCAGCCCGGGACAGGGAGACTCAGAGACCCAGTACTTC. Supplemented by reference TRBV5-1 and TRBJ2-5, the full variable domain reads KAGVTQTPRYLIKTRGQQVTLSCSPISGHRSVSWYQQTPGQGLQFLFEYFSETQRNKGNFPGRFSGRQFSNSRSEMNVSTLELGDSALYLCASSPGQGDSETQYFGPGTRLLVL.

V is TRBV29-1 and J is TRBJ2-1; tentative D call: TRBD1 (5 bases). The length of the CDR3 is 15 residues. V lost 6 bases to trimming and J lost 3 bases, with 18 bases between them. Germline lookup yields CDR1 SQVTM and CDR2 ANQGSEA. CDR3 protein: CSVQPAGNFYNEQFF. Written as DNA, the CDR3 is TGCAGCGTCCAACCTGCAGGGAATTTCTACAATGAGCAGTTCTTC.

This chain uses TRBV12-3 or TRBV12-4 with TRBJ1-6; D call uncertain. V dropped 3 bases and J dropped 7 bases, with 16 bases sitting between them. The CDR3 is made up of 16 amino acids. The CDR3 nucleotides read TGTGCCAGCAGTTTTTTAGTTCCGACGGAAAATTCACCCCTCCACTTT. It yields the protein CASSFLVPTENSPLHF.

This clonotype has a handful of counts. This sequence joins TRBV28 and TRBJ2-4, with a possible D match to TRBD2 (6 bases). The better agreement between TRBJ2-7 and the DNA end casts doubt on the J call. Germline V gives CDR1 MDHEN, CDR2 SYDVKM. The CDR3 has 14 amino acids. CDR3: CASSLTGTGDEQYF. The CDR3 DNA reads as TGTGCCAGCAGTTTAACGGGGACGGGGGACGAGCAGTACTTC.

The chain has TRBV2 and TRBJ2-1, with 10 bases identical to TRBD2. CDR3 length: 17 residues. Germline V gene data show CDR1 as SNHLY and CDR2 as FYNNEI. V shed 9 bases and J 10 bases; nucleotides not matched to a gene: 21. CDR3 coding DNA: TGTGCCAGTAGACGCTCCGGGACGAGCGGGAGGGGGAACGAGCAGTTCTTC. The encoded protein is CASRRSGTSGRGNEQFF.

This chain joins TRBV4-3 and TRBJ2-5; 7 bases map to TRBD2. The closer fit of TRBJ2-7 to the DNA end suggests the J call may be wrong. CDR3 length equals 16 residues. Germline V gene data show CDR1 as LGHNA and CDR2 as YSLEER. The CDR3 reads CASSQDDAPAGYEQYF. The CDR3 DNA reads TGCGCCAGCAGCCAAGATGACGCCCCAGCGGGATACGAGCAGTACTTC.

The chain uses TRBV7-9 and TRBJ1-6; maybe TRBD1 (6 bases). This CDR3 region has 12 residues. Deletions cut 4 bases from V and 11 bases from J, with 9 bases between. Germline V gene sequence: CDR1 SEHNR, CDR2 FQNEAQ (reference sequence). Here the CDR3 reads CASSSQGAPLHF. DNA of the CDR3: TGTGCCAGCAGCTCACAGGGTGCACCCCTCCACTTT.

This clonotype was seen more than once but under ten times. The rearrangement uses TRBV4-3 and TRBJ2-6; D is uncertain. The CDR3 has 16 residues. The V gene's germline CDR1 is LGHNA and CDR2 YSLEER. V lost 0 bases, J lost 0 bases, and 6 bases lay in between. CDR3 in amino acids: CASSQDYISGANVLTF. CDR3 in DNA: TGCGCCAGCAGCCAAGATTACATCTCTGGGGCCAACGTCCTGACTTTC.

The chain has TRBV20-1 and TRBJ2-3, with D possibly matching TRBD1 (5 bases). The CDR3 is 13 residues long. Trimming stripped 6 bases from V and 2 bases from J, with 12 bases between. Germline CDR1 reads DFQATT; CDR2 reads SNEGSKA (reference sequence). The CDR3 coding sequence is TGCAGTGCCCCGACAGAGACCACAGATACGCAGTATTTT. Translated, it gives CSAPTETTDTQYF.

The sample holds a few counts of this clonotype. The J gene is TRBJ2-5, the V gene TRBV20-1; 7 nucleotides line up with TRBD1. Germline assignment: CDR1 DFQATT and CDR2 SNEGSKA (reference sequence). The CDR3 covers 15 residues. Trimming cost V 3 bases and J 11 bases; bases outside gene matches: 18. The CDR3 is CSARGETGAEVSQYF. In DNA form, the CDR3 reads TGCAGTGCTAGGGGAGAAACAGGGGCAGAGGTCTCACAGTACTTC.

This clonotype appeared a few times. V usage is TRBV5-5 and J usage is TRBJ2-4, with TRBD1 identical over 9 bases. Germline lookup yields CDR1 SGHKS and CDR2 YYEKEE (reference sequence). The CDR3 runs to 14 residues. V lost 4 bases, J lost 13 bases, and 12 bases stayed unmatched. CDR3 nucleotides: TGTGCCAGCAGCGCCGGGACAATGGGGACAGGGCAGTACTTC. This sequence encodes CASSAGTMGTGQYF.